This is a list of T cell receptor beta chains from one sample in a study of post-analysis software for immune sequencing data. TCRdb re-called the PCR reads with MiXCR, one entry per CDR3 protein. Among approximately 660,000 distinct CDR3 sequences listed, around 64% were seen once. The sample taken for sequencing was blood. These receptors were obtained from a girl aged 2 to 10 with multiple sclerosis. Each CDR3 is given with its conserved first and last residue. Fields, in order: clone size, V gene, J gene, D gene, CDR3 DNA, CDR3 protein. A D gene is named only where the DNA matches it firmly. Clone size is stated in some rows and not others, as once, few, many or a class when expanded.

-	TRBV12-3/TRBV12-4	TRBJ2-7	-	TGTGCCAGCTCTACTCAGTGCTACGAGCAGTACTTC	CASSTQCYEQYF
-	TRBV27	TRBJ2-1	-	TGTGCCAGCAGTTTACTCCGTCGAAATGAGCAGTTCTTC	CASSLLRRNEQFF
few	TRBV6-6	TRBJ2-4	TRBD1	TGTGCCAGCAGTTACTCTTCAGGGGGATTAAACATTCAGTACTTC	CASSYSSGGLNIQYF
few	TRBV7-2	TRBJ1-1	-	TGTGCCAGCAGCCTAGCACTAAACACTGAAGCTTTCTTT	CASSLALNTEAFF
-	TRBV28	TRBJ2-7	-	TGTGCCAGCAGTCCCCCCCACTACGAGCAGTACTTC	CASSPPHYEQYF
once	TRBV3-1	TRBJ2-3	-	TGTGCCAGCAGCCAAGGGTATAGCACAGATACGCAGTATTTT	CASSQGYSTDTQYF
few	TRBV10-3	TRBJ2-7	-	TGTGCCATCAGTGATTTGGAGGGGGGGAGCTCCTACGAGCAGTACTTC	CAISDLEGGSSYEQYF
-	TRBV29-1	TRBJ2-1	-	TGCAGCCTCCAGCGCGGCGGGATTGGGAGTGAGCAGTTCTTC	CSLQRGGIGSEQFF
-	TRBV7-2	TRBJ2-5	-	TGTGCCAGCAGCCGAGGACGAGGGAGTGTAGAGACCCAGTACTTC	CASSRGRGSVETQYF
-	TRBV25-1	TRBJ2-1	TRBD2	TGTGCCAGCAGTGGATACCCCTCGGGGGAGGGGAACCCCGACAATGAGCAGTTCTTC	CASSGYPSGEGNPDNEQFF
-	TRBV6-2/TRBV6-3	TRBJ2-7	TRBD2	TGTGCCAGCAGCCCTCCAGGACTAGCTAGGGACGAGCAGTACTTC	CASSPPGLARDEQYF
-	TRBV6-2/TRBV6-3	TRBJ2-3	-	TGTGCCAGCGTATCCTCCACGGATACGCAGTATTTT	CASVSSTDTQYF
-	TRBV27	TRBJ1-2	-	TGTGCCAGCAGTCCCATGTTGGCATCGTCCTATGGCTACACCTTC	CASSPMLASSYGYTF
-	TRBV7-2	TRBJ2-5	TRBD2	TGTGCCAGCAGCTTACCCCGACTAGCGGAAGAGACCCAGTACTTC	CASSLPRLAEETQYF